This is a list of T cell receptor beta chains from one sample in a study of CXCR3-negative and CXCR3-positive naive CD8 T cells. TCRdb reprocessed the 5' RACE reads and keeps a single row for each CDR3 protein, giving no DNA. The table lists 120,000 to 150,000 distinct CDR3 sequences, with approximately 0.28% in the top ten. The sequencing input was naive CXCR3+ CD8+ T cells from blood. Receptor source: a human donor in good health. Some clones in this sample may be carry-over from other donors' samples. Each CDR3 is given with its conserved first and last residue.

v_gene	j_gene	len	CDR3aa
TRBV5-6	TRBJ2-2	15	CASSFGTGVTGELFF
TRBV20-1	TRBJ2-5	13	CSAPGLRQETQYF
TRBV5-1	TRBJ2-1	15	CASSLAGTSGNEQFF
TRBV29-1	TRBJ1-1	11	CSVRKNTEAFF
TRBV11-1	TRBJ1-1	14	CASSFRGFSTEAFF
TRBV7-8	TRBJ2-2	14	CASSLGGSSGELFF
TRBV10-3	TRBJ1-1	15	CAISIQDRGLTEAFF
TRBV27	TRBJ2-7	13	CASSPRISYEQYF
TRBV5-5	TRBJ2-7	14	CASSWWTGAGEQYF
TRBV5-1	TRBJ1-6	16	CASSEGQSSYNSPLHF
TRBV5-1	TRBJ1-1	13	CASSLENRDGAFF
TRBV28	TRBJ2-7	23	CASSLRAGLAGFGLRGEMDEQYF
TRBV20-1	TRBJ2-5	18	CSARDLWTSETYQETQYF
TRBV28	TRBJ2-6	20	CASSFSGQGLTYSGANVLTF
TRBV29-1	TRBJ2-1	16	CSVEGGGQVPYNEQFF
TRBV28	TRBJ2-7	14	CASRPDTATYEQYF
TRBV10-2	TRBJ2-7	15	CASSAMGELPYEQYF
TRBV9	TRBJ2-1	13	CASSVVSADEQFF